The 7 T cell receptor beta chains listed next were all sequenced from one sample in a study of shared clonotypes between healthy human individuals. Sequenced by immunoSEQ multiplex PCR; TCRdb stores in-frame clones only, minus some. This sample has under 2,000,000 clones, with about 94% found just once. Naive CD8 cells were CD45RO-negative, positively selected for CCR7, excluding terminally differentiated effector memory CD45RA+ cells. Sequenced sample: naive CD8+ T cells sorted from blood. Receptors originate from a man between 18 and 29 years old in good health.

The J gene is TRBJ2-5, the V gene TRBV6-1; 8 positions match TRBD1. Trimming cost V 6 bases and J 3 bases; bases outside gene matches: 3. Germline V gene sequence: CDR1 MNHNS, CDR2 SASEGT. The CDR3 is 13 amino acids. Written as DNA, the CDR3 is TGTGCCAGCAGGACGGACAGGGAAGAGACCCAGTACTTC. It yields the protein CASRTDREETQYF.

The rearrangement uses TRBV4-1 and TRBJ2-2; a weak D match, TRBD2 (5 bases). Germline V gene sequence: CDR1 MGHRA, CDR2 YSYEKL. V was trimmed by 3 bases and J by 5 bases, leaving 13 bases between them. The CDR3 spans 15 residues. CDR3 nucleotides: TGCGCCAGCAGCCAGGTCGAGTCGGGGACCGGGGAGCTGTTTTTT. Protein: CASSQVESGTGELFF.

In its sample, this clone was seen a few times. The chain combines TRBV11-1 with TRBJ2-7; 7 positions match TRBD1. Unmatched junction bases numbered 2, after V lost 3 bases and J lost 0 bases. The CDR3 consists of 14 residues. Germline CDR1 reads SGHAT; CDR2 reads FQDESV (reference sequence). The CDR3 DNA sequence: TGTGCCAGCAGCTTTTCAGGGGGCTCCTACGAGCAGTACTTC. Protein sequence: CASSFSGGSYEQYF.

The sample holds a few counts of this clone. V gene TRBV29-1 combines with J gene TRBJ1-1, with TRBD1 as a possible D gene (5 bases). The CDR3 has 12 amino acids. Germline V gene sequence: CDR1 SQVTM, CDR2 ANQGSEA. Trimming shortened V by 8 bases and J by 0 bases, and 10 bases separated the two germline ends. In DNA, the CDR3 is TGCAGCACGGGGGGTCTGAACACTGAAGCTTTCTTT. The encoded protein is CSTGGLNTEAFF.

The chain couples TRBV9 to TRBJ2-5; tentative D call: TRBD2 (6 bases). This CDR3 comprises 13 residues. Trimming pared 0 bases from V and 9 bases from J, leaving 12 bases between. Germline CDR1 SGDLS, CDR2 YYNGEE. The CDR3 region has the DNA TGTGCCAGCAGCGTAGGTGCTGGGGAGGCCCAGTACTTC. Translated: CASSVGAGEAQYF.

The chain has TRBV11-3 and TRBJ2-7; D may be TRBD1 or TRBD2 (5 bases each). Germline lookup yields CDR1 SGHNT and CDR2 YENEEA. The CDR3 runs 15 residues. V dropped 5 bases and J dropped 7 bases, with 21 bases sitting between them. The CDR3 spells CASSPGTASPGEQYF. CDR3 nucleotides: TGTGCCAGCAGCCCCGGGACGGCCAGTCCTGGGGAGCAGTACTTC.

V gene TRBV5-6 combines with J gene TRBJ2-7, with D possibly being TRBD1 (5 bases). This CDR3 spans 13 amino acids. Trimming pared 4 bases from V and 2 bases from J, leaving 10 bases between. Germline V gives CDR1 SGHDT, CDR2 YYEEEE. This chain's CDR3 is CASSLQAPYEQYF. CDR3 DNA: TGTGCCAGCAGCCTACAGGCGCCCTACGAGCAGTACTTC.